Following are 15 T cell receptor beta chains from one sample sequenced in a study of T-cell memory formation after mild COVID-19. TCRdb ran MiXCR on the 5' RACE reads and lists one entry per CDR3 protein. The profile shows about 470,000 distinct CDR3 sequences, 25% of them singletons. The sequenced material came from PBMCs or a T cell subset sorted from them (not recorded which). The receptor set was obtained from an adult woman who had mild COVID-19 (a few samples of this study predate the infection). Cell type and time point are not known.

This chain joins TRBV4-2 and TRBJ1-2; perhaps TRBD1 as D (6 bases). V was shortened by 0 bases and J by 7 bases, with 15 bases between the two germline ends. Per germline, CDR1 LGHNA and CDR2 YNFKEQ. The CDR3 runs 15 residues. CDR3: CASSQDGGRDGGYTF. In DNA, the CDR3 is TGTGCCAGCAGCCAAGATGGGGGGCGCGACGGTGGCTACACCTTC.

This clonotype came up a few times. The V call is TRBV24-1, the J call TRBJ2-3; 9 bases align to TRBD2. This CDR3 has 16 residues. Trimming removed 3 bases from V and 2 bases from J; junction bases left unmatched: 5. CDR1 is KGHDR and CDR2 is SFDVKD in the germline V gene. CDR3 bases: TGTGCCACCAGTGATCAGACTAGCGGAGTCACAGATACGCAGTATTTT. This translates into CATSDQTSGVTDTQYF.

This sequence joins TRBV6-5 and TRBJ2-2, with a tentative D call TRBD1 (5 bases). The CDR3 is 15 residues long. CDR1 and CDR2 from the germline V gene are MNHEY and SVGAGI. Trimming took off 2 bases at V and 7 bases at J, with 14 bases between the two ends. The CDR3: CASSYQGYVFGELFF. For the CDR3, the DNA is TGTGCCAGCAGTTACCAGGGTTATGTTTTCGGGGAGCTGTTTTTT.

The chain combines TRBV12-3 or TRBV12-4 with TRBJ1-1; D call uncertain. The CDR3 loop spans 12 amino acids. V was clipped by 5 bases and J by 3 bases, with 7 bases between them. For the CDR3, the DNA is TGTGCCAGCAGTACCTTATACACTGAAGCTTTCTTT. Translation: CASSTLYTEAFF.

This clonotype has more than one count but fewer than ten. The chain joins TRBV19 to TRBJ1-6; no reliable D call. From germline, CDR1 is LNHDA and CDR2 SQIVND (reference sequence). V was trimmed by 6 bases and J by 7 bases, leaving 16 bases between them. The CDR3 has 15 residues. The CDR3 sequence is CASSPDPRRNSPLHF. CDR3 bases: TGTGCCAGTAGCCCGGACCCTCGGAGAAATTCACCCCTCCACTTT. The whole variable domain, filled in from reference TRBV19 and TRBJ1-6, reads DGGITQSPKYLFRKEGQNVTLSCEQNLNHDAMYWYRQDPGQGLRLIYYSQIVNDFQKGDIAEGYSVSREKKESFPLTVTSAQKNPTAFYLCASSPDPRRNSPLHFGNGTRLTVT.

This rearrangement joins TRBV7-2 to TRBJ2-1; D gene unclear. This CDR3 is built from 15 residues. CDR1 is SGHTA and CDR2 is FQGNSA in the germline V gene. V lost 5 bases and J 6 bases, leaving 17 bases between the germline ends. The CDR3 region is CASSSYGSVANEQFF. CDR3 bases: TGTGCCAGCAGCAGCTATGGATCTGTGGCCAATGAGCAGTTCTTC.

The gene calls are TRBV11-2 and TRBJ2-1; 7 nucleotides match TRBD2. CDR3 length: 15 residues. Trimming removed 4 bases from V and 3 bases from J; junction bases left unmatched: 6. Germline values: CDR1 SGHAT, CDR2 FQNNGV. For the CDR3, the DNA is TGTGCCAGCAGCTCGGGATCGGGGGGCTACAATGAGCAGTTCTTC. It is translated as CASSSGSGGYNEQFF.

V usage is TRBV5-8 and J usage is TRBJ2-7, with 9 bases matching TRBD1. The germline CDR1 and CDR2 sequences are SGHTS and YDEGEE. V was clipped by 1 base and J by 1 base; unmatched bases: 6. The CDR3 length is 16 residues. CDR3 residues: CASSLPRDRESYEQYF. As DNA, the CDR3 is TGTGCCAGCAGCTTGCCCCGGGACAGGGAATCCTACGAGCAGTACTTC.

This clonotype was seen a few times. The genes are TRBV30 and TRBJ2-2; no definite D call. Between the trimmed V and J ends, which lost 4 bases and 2 bases, there was a span of 11 bases. The CDR3 is made up of 14 amino acids. Germline V gene sequence: CDR1 GTSNPN, CDR2 SVGIG (reference sequence). CDR3 sequence reads: CAWNWGLNTGELFF. The CDR3 coding sequence is TGTGCCTGGAATTGGGGTCTCAACACCGGGGAGCTGTTTTTT.

The chain joins TRBV24-1 to TRBJ2-3; TRBD2 might be the D (5 bases). The V end lost 4 bases, the J end lost 2 bases, and 9 bases lay between the germline ends. The CDR3 sequence is 14 residues long. In germline, CDR1 is KGHDR, CDR2 SFDVKD. DNA of the CDR3: TGTGCCACCAGTGAGGAGGTGAACACAGATACGCAGTATTTT. This gives the protein CATSEEVNTDTQYF.

This clonotype was found a few times. This rearrangement joins TRBV19 to TRBJ2-4; D is unclear. V lost 3 bases and J 0 bases, leaving 9 bases between the germline ends. The CDR3 is 15 residues long. The germline gives CDR1 LNHDA, CDR2 SQIVND (reference sequence). The CDR3 coding sequence is TGTGCCAGTAGTATTGGGGATCTAGCCAAAAACATTCAGTACTTC. Protein sequence: CASSIGDLAKNIQYF.

The V and J genes are TRBV5-4 and TRBJ2-3; D is possibly TRBD2 (6 bases). The germline V and J ends were trimmed by 0 bases and 3 bases, with 17 bases remaining between them. CDR1 and CDR2 from the germline V gene are SGHNT and YYREEE (reference sequence). The CDR3 is 17 amino acids. CDR3 coding DNA: TGTGCCAGCAGCTTGGAGCAGGGTAACCGGGGGACAGATACGCAGTATTTT. Translating gives CASSLEQGNRGTDTQYF.

This clonotype came up a few times. The chain carries TRBV28 and TRBJ2-1, with D possibly matching TRBD2 (5 bases). The CDR3 runs to 15 residues. V lost 11 bases, J lost 5 bases, and 22 bases lay in between. Per the germline V gene, CDR1 is MDHEN and CDR2 is SYDVKM. Here the CDR3 DNA reads TGTGCCGAGTCGGGGTGGGGTAACGGGAACAATGAGCAGTTCTTC. This translates into CAESGWGNGNNEQFF.

This clonotype was counted a single time. The chain combines TRBV24-1 with TRBJ2-5; 15 bases line up with TRBD2. Germline lookup yields CDR1 KGHDR and CDR2 SFDVKD. The CDR3 consists of 18 residues. J gave up 0 bases and V 6 bases, and 7 bases lay outside the gene matches. CDR3 sequence (DNA): TGTGCCACCAGTCTTTCAGGACTAGCGGGAGGGGACCAAGAGACCCAGTACTTC. Protein: CATSLSGLAGGDQETQYF.

This clonotype was detected only a few times. The CDR3 here is CASSYDRGLVYGYTF. CDR3 coding DNA: TGTGCCAGCAGTTACGACAGGGGATTGGTCTATGGCTACACCTTC. This chain links TRBV6-6 with TRBJ1-2; 8 nucleotides align to TRBD1. Losses at the gene ends were 2 bases for V and 4 bases for J; bases not matched to a gene: 6. Germline V gene sequence: CDR1 MNHNY, CDR2 SVGAGI (reference sequence). CDR3 length equals 15 residues.